Listed below are T cell receptor beta chains from one sample, sequenced in a study of OX40 agonist ivuxolimab in advanced cancers. Profiled with immunoSEQ multiplex PCR; TCRdb holds only in-frame clones, not every one. The table lists 55,000 to 75,000 clones, about 85% of them singletons. Sequenced here: CD4+ or CD8+ T cells sorted from blood, sampled in a trial of the OX40 agonist ivuxolimab. Receptors were obtained from an adult with an advanced solid tumor such as melanoma, head and neck, liver or kidney cancer. The CDR3 runs from the conserved cysteine through the conserved F or W. Each record gives: D gene, V gene, clone size, J gene, CDR3 DNA, CDR3 protein. The D gene is left open where the match is weak. Where a row states a size, it is once, few, many or the class of an expanded clone; other rows omit it.

>TRBD2|TRBV7-2|-|TRBJ2-7
TGTGCCAGCAGCTTAGAGGGCGGGGGATCCTACGAGCAGTACTTC
CASSLEGGGSYEQYF
>-|TRBV4-1|once|TRBJ2-5
TGCGCCAGCAGCCAAGATCGGTGGGGGGCGCAGCAAGAGACCCAGTACTTC
CASSQDRWGAQQETQYF
>-|TRBV7-9|-|TRBJ1-1
TGTGCCAGCAGCTTAGATTGGGACACTGAAGCTTTCTTT
CASSLDWDTEAFF
>TRBD1|TRBV19|-|TRBJ2-1
TGTGCCAGTAAAGCAACAGGGGGGAATGAGCAGTTCTTC
CASKATGGNEQFF
>-|TRBV10-2|once|TRBJ2-2
TGCGCCAGCAGTGAGCCCTCCGGGACCAGCACCGGGGAGCTGTTTTTT
CASSEPSGTSTGELFF
>TRBD2|TRBV25-1|once|TRBJ2-7
TGTGCCAGCAGCCGGGGGAGGGACTACGAGCAGTACTTC
CASSRGRDYEQYF
>-|TRBV7-2|-|TRBJ2-5
TGTGCCAGCAGCTTAGGTACACAAAAAGAGACCCAGTACTTC
CASSLGTQKETQYF
>-|TRBV7-6|-|TRBJ2-7
TGTGCCAGCAGCTCAGGGGAAGGCTCCTACGAGCAGTACTTC
CASSSGEGSYEQYF
>TRBD2|TRBV5-1|-|TRBJ2-1
TGCGCCAGCGGTGGGACTAGCGGGAGGAGTTCCTACAATGAGCAGTTCTTC
CASGGTSGRSSYNEQFF
>-|TRBV11-3|once|TRBJ2-2
TGTGCCACAGGACGGAACACCGGGGAGCTGTTTTTT
CATGRNTGELFF
>-|TRBV1|-|TRBJ2-7
TGCACCAGCAGCCAAGAGGGCATGTCTAGCGGGAGAAATAACGAGCAGTACTTC
CTSSQEGMSSGRNNEQYF
>TRBD1|TRBV27|-|TRBJ1-4
TGTGCCAGCAGTCCCCACCGGGACAGGGGTGTAAAACTGTTTTTT
CASSPHRDRGVKLFF
>TRBD1|TRBV18|-|TRBJ1-2
TGTGCCAGCTCACCATCGGGACAGGGCAGCCCTGGTAGCTATGGCTACACCTTC
CASSPSGQGSPGSYGYTF
>-|TRBV19|-|TRBJ2-7
TGTGCCAGTAGTAGCGGCTCTTACGAGCAGTACTTC
CASSSGSYEQYF
>-|TRBV27|-|TRBJ2-2
TGTGCCAGCAGTTTAAGGGGGGAGCTGTTTTTT
CASSLRGELFF
>TRBD2|TRBV7-6|-|TRBJ2-1
TGTGCCAGCAGCTTGGGACTAGCGGGGGCCAAAAAGCAGTTCTTC
CASSLGLAGAKKQFF
>TRBD1|TRBV5-1|-|TRBJ1-1
TGCGCCAGCAGCTCACAGGGGGCTTTCACTGAAGCTTTCTTT
CASSSQGAFTEAFF
>-|TRBV19|-|TRBJ1-3
TGTGCCAGTACGTTGGGCATCTCTGGAAACACCATATATTTT
CASTLGISGNTIYF
>-|TRBV5-5|-|TRBJ1-2
TGTGCCAGCAGCTGGACTACAGGCATCTATGGCTACACCTTC
CASSWTTGIYGYTF
>TRBD2|TRBV5-4|-|TRBJ2-7
TGTGCCAGCAGCTTTGGTCCCCCTAGCGGGGGCCTCTCCTACGAGCAGTACTTC
CASSFGPPSGGLSYEQYF
>-|TRBV7-9|-|TRBJ2-2
TGTGCCAGCAGCACGGACTCGAACACCGGGGAGCTGTTTTTT
CASSTDSNTGELFF
>TRBD1|TRBV18|-|TRBJ1-4
TGTGCCAGCTCACCACCACAGGGGGCAGGTGAAAAACTGTTTTTT
CASSPPQGAGEKLFF
>-|TRBV19|-|TRBJ2-2
TGTGCCAGTAGTATTCAGTCTAACACCGGGGAGCTGTTTTTT
CASSIQSNTGELFF
>-|TRBV25-1|-|TRBJ1-5
TGTGCCAGCAGTAGGAGAGGGGGTCCGTTATCCGGGCCCCAGCATTTT
CASSRRGGPLSGPQHF
>TRBD2|TRBV5-1|-|TRBJ2-3
TGCGCCAGCAGCTTGGGACTAGCGAGAGACACAGATACGCAGTATTTT
CASSLGLARDTDTQYF
>-|TRBV7-3|once|TRBJ1-5
TGTGCCAGCAGCTTAAGTCGGCACAGGGCGATGAGTCAGCCCCAGCATTTT
CASSLSRHRAMSQPQHF
>TRBD2|TRBV9|-|TRBJ2-1
TGTGCCAGCAGCGGGTTAGCGGGCTACAATGAGCAGTTCTTC
CASSGLAGYNEQFF